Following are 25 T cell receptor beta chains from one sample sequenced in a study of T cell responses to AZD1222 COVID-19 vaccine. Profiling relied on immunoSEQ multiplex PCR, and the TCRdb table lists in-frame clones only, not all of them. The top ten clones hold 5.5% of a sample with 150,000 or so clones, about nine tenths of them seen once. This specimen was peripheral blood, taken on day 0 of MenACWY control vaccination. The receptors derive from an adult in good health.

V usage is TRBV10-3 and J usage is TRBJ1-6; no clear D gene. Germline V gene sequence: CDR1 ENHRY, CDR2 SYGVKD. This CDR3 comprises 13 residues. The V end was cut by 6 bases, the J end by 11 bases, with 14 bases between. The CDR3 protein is CAISQDGRTPLHF. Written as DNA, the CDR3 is TGTGCCATCAGCCAGGACGGTCGAACACCCCTCCACTTT.

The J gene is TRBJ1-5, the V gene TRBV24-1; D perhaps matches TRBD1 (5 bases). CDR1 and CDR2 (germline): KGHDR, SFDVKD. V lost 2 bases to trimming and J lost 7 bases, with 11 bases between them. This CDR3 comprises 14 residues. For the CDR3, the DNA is TGTGCCACCAGTGATTCTAGGGGTGGCCAGCCCCAGCATTTT. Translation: CATSDSRGGQPQHF.

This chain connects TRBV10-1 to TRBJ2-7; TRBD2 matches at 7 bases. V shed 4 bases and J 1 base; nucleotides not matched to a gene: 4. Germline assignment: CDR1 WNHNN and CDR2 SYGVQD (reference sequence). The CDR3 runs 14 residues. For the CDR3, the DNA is TGCGCCAGCAGTGGCCGGACTAGATCCTACGAGCAGTACGTC. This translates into CASSGRTRSYEQYV.

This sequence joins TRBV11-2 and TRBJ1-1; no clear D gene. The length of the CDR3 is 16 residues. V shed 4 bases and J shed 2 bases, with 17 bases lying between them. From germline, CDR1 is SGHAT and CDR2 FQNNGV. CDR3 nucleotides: TGTGCCAGCAGCTCTGTTGCTTTTAGCCGTAACACTGAAGCTTTCTTT. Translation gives CASSSVAFSRNTEAFF.

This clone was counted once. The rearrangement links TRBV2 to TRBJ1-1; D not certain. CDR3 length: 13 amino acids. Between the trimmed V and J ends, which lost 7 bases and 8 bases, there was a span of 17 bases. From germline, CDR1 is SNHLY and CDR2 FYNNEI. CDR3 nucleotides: TGTGCCAGCATGAGGGAGGAGCCGTGGGAAGCTTTCTTT. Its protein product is CASMREEPWEAFF.

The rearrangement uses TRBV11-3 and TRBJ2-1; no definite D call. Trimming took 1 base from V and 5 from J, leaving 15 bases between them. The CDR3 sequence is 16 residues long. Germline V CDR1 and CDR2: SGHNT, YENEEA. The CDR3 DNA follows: TGTGCCAGCAGCTTAGGAAAAGGCCCGGGCCACAATGAGCAGTTCTTC. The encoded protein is CASSLGKGPGHNEQFF.

This CDR3 reads CASSDPRGVTNEKLFF. In DNA, the CDR3 is TGTGCCAGTAGTGACCCCCGGGGGGTAACTAATGAAAAACTGTTTTTT. This chain joins TRBV19 and TRBJ1-4, with D possibly TRBD1 on 5 matching bases. CDR1 and CDR2 from the germline V gene are LNHDA and SQIVND (reference sequence). The CDR3 covers 16 residues. Trimming stripped 5 bases from V and 1 base from J, with 14 bases between. Full variable domain (missing parts from reference TRBV19 and TRBJ1-4): DGGITQSPKYLFRKEGQNVTLSCEQNLNHDAMYWYRQDPGQGLRLIYYSQIVNDFQKGDIAEGYSVSREKKESFPLTVTSAQKNPTAFYLCASSDPRGVTNEKLFFGSGTQLSVL.

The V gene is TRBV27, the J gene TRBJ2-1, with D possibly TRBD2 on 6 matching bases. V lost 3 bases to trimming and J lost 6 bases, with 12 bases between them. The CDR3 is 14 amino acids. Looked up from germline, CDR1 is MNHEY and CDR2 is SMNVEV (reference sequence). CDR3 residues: CASSFRGGGNEQFF. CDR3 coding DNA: TGTGCCAGCAGTTTCCGGGGAGGCGGCAATGAGCAGTTCTTC.

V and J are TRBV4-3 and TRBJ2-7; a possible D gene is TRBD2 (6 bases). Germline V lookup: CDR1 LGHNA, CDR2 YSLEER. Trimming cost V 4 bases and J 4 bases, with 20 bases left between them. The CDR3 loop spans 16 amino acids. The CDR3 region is CASSPGIKAGKYEQYF. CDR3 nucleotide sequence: TGCGCCAGCAGCCCCGGAATAAAGGCGGGGAAGTACGAGCAGTACTTC.

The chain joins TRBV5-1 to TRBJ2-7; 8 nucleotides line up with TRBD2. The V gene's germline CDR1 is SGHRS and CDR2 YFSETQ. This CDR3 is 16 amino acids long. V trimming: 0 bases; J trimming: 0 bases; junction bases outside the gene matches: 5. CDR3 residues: CASSLGDSGASYEQYF. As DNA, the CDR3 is TGCGCCAGCAGCTTGGGGGATAGCGGGGCCTCCTACGAGCAGTACTTC.

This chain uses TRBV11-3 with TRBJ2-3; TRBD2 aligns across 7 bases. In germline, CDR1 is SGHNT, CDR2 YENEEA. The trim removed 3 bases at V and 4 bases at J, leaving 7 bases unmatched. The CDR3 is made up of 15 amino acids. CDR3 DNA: TGTGCCAGCAGCTTTCGGGGCGGGAGCTCAGATACGCAGTATTTT. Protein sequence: CASSFRGGSSDTQYF.

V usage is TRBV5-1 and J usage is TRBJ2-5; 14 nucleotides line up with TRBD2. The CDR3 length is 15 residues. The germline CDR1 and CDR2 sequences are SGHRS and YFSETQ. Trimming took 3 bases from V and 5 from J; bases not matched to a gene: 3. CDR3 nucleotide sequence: TGCGCCAGCAGCTCGGGACTAGCGGGGGTGGAGACCCAGTACTTC. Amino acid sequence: CASSSGLAGVETQYF.

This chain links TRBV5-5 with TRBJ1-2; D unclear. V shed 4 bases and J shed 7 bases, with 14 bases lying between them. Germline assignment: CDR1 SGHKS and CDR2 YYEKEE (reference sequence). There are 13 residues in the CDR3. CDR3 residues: CASSPRGLSGYTF. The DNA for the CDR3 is TGTGCCAGCAGCCCCCGGGGTCTGAGTGGCTACACCTTC.

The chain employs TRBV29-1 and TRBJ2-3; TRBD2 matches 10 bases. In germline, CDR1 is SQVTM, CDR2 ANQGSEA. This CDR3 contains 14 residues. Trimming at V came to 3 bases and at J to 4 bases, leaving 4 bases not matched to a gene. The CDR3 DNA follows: TGCAGCGTTGATTGGGGACTAGCGCCAGATACGCAGTATTTT. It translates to CSVDWGLAPDTQYF.

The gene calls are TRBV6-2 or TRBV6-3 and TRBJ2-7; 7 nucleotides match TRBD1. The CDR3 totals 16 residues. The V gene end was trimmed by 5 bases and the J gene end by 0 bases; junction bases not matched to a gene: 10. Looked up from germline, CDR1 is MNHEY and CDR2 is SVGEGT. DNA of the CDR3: TGTGCCAGCAGTACCGGGACCGGGACAGCCTCCTACGAGCAGTACTTC. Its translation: CASSTGTGTASYEQYF.

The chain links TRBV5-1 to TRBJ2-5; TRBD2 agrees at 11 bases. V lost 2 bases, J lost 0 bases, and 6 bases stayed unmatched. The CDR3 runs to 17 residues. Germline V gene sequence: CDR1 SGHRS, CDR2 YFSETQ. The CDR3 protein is CASSFSLAGGYQETQYF. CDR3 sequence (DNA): TGCGCCAGCAGCTTCTCCCTAGCGGGGGGTTACCAAGAGACCCAGTACTTC.

The CDR3 DNA reads as TGTGCCAGCACCCCATCGCGTGGTAGCGGGAGCTCCTACGAGCAGTACTTC. Translation gives CASTPSRGSGSSYEQYF. This chain joins TRBV7-2 and TRBJ2-7; TRBD2 agrees at 9 bases. The CDR3 sequence is 17 residues long. Trimming at V came to 7 bases and at J to 0 bases, leaving 13 bases not matched to a gene. Germline lookup yields CDR1 SGHTA and CDR2 FQGNSA.

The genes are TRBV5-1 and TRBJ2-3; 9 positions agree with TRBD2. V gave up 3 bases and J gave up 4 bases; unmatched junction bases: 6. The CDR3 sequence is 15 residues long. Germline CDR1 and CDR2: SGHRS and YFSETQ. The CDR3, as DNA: TGCGCCAGCAGCTCAGAGAGCGGGAGGTCAGATACGCAGTATTTT. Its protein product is CASSSESGRSDTQYF.

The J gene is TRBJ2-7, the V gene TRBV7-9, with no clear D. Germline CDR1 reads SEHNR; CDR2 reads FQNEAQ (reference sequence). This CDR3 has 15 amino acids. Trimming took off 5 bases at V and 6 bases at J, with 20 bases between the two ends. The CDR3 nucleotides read TGTGCCAGCAGCCAAGACGGCCCCTTAGGAAGCGAGCAGTACTTC. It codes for CASSQDGPLGSEQYF.

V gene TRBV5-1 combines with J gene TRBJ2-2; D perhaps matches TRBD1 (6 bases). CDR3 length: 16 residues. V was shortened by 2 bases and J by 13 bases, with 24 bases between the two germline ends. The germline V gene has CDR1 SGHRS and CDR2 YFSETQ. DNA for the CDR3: TGCGCCAGCAGCTTCCTCAGGGGCAAGACCGGGATTGGGCTGTTTTTT. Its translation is CASSFLRGKTGIGLFF.

The CDR3 DNA reads TGTGCCAGCAGCGAGACAGGGTCGGGGGATCAGCCCCAGCATTTT. The encoded protein is CASSETGSGDQPQHF. J is TRBJ1-5 and V is TRBV9; 7 bases are a match to TRBD1. CDR3 length: 15 amino acids. Trimming at V came to 3 bases and at J to 5 bases, leaving 8 bases not matched to a gene. CDR1 is SGDLS and CDR2 is YYNGEE in the germline V gene.

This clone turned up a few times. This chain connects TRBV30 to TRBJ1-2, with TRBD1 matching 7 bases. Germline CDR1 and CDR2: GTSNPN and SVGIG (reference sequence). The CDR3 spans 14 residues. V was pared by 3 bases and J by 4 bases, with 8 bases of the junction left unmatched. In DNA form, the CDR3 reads TGTGCCTGGAGGCGGGACAGAGGAGGCTATGGCTACACCTTC. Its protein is CAWRRDRGGYGYTF.

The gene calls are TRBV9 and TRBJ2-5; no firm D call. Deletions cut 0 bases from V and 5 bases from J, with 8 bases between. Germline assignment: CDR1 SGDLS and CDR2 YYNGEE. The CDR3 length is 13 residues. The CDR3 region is CASSVGPRETQYF. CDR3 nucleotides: TGTGCCAGCAGCGTAGGCCCCCGGGAGACCCAGTACTTC.

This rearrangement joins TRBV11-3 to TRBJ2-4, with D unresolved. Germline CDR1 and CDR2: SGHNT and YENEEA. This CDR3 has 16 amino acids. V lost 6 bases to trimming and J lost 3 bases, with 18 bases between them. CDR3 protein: CASRDQSPGGKNIQYF. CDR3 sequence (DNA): TGTGCCAGCAGGGATCAGAGCCCCGGCGGCAAAAACATTCAGTACTTC.

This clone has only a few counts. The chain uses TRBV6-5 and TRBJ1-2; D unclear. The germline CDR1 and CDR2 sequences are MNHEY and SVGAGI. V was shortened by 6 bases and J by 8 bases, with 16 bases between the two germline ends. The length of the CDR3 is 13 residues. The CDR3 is CASSPAIRGGYTF. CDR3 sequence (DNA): TGTGCCAGCAGCCCCGCTATTCGTGGAGGCTACACCTTC.